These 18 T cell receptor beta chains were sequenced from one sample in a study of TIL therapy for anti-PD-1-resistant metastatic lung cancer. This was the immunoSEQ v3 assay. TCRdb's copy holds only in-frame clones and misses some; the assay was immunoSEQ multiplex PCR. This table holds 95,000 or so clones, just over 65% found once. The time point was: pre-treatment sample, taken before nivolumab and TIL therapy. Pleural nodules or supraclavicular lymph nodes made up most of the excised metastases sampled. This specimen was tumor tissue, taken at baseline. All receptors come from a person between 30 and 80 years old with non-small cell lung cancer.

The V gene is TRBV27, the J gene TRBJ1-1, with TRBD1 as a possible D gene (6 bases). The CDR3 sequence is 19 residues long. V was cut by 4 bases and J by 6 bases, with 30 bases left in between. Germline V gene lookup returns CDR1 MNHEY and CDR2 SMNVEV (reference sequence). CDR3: CASSYRPQGPWGNGAEAFF. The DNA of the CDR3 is TGTGCCAGCAGTTACAGACCCCAGGGGCCGTGGGGGAACGGGGCTGAAGCTTTCTTT.

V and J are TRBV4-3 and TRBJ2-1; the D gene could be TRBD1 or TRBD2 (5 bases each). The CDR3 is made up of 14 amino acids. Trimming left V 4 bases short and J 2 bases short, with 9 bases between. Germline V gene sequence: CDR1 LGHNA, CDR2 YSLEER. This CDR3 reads CASSPQGAYNEQFF. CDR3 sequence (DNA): TGCGCCAGCAGCCCCCAGGGAGCCTACAATGAGCAGTTCTTC.

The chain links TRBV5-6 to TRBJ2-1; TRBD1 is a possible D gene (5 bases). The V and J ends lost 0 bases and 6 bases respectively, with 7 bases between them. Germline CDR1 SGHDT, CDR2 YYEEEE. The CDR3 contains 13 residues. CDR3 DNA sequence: TGTGCCAGCAGCTTGGTTCAGGGCAATGAGCAGTTCTTC. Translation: CASSLVQGNEQFF. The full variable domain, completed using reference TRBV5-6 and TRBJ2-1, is DAGVTQSPTHLIKTRGQQVTLRCSPKSGHDTVSWYQQALGQGPQFIFQYYEEEERQRGNFPDRFSGHQFPNYSSELNVNALLLGDSALYLCASSLVQGNEQFFGPGTRLTVL.

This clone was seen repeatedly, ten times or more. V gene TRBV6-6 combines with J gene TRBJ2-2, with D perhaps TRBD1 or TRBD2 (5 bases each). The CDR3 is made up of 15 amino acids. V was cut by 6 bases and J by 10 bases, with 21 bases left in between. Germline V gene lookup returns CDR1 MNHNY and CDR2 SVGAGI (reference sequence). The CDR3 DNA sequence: TGTGCCAGCAGCCAACCGGGACGGATTGGTGCGGAGCTGTTTTTT. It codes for CASSQPGRIGAELFF.

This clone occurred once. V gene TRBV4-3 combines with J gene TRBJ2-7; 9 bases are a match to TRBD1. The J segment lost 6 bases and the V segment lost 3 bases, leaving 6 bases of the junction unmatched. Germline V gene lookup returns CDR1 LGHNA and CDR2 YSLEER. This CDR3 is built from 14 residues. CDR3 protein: CASSQGDRVSEQYF. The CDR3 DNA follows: TGCGCCAGCAGCCAGGGGGACAGGGTTAGCGAGCAGTACTTC.

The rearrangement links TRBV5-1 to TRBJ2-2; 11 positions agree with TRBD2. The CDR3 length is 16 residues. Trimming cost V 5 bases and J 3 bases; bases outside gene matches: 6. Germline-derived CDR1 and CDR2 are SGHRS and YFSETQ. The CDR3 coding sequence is TGCGCCAGCAGTTCTAGCGGGGGGATGGACACCGGGGAGCTGTTTTTT. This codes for CASSSSGGMDTGELFF.

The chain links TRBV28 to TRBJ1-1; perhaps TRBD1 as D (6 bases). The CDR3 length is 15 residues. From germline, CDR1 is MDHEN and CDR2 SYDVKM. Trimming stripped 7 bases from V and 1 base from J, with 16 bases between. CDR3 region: CASKPPGATNTEAFF. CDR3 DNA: TGTGCCAGCAAACCCCCGGGGGCGACGAACACTGAAGCTTTCTTT.

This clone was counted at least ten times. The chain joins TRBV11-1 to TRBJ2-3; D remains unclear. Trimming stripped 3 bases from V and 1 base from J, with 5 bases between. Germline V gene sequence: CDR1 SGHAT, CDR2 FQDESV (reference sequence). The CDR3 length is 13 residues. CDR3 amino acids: CASSFGRTDTQYF. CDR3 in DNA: TGTGCCAGCAGCTTTGGGCGCACAGATACGCAGTATTTT.

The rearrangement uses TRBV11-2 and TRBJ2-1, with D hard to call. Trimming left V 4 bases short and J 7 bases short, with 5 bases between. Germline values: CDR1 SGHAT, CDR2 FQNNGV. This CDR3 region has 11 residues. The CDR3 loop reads CASSSRNEQFF. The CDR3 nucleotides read TGTGCCAGCAGCTCTCGGAATGAGCAGTTCTTC.

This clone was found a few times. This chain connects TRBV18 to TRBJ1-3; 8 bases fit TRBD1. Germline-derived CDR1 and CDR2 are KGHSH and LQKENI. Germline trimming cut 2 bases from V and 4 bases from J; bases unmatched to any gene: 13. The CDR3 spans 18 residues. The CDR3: CASSPTNLGQGLGNTIYF. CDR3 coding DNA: TGTGCCAGCTCACCAACCAATCTCGGACAGGGTCTCGGAAACACCATATATTTT.

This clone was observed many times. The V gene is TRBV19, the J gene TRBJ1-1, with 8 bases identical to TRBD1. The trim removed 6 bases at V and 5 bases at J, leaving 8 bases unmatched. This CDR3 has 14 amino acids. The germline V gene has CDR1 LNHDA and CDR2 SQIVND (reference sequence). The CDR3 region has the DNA TGTGCCAGTAGCCCCGGACAGGGATGGACTGAAGCTTTCTTT. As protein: CASSPGQGWTEAFF.

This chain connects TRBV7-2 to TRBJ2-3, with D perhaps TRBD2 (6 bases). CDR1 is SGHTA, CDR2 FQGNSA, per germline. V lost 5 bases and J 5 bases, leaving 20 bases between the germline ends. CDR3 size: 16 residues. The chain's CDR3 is CASSPDLVLAKDTQYF. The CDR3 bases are TGTGCCAGCAGCCCCGATTTGGTGCTAGCGAAAGATACGCAGTATTTT.

The CDR3: CASRESGDDYGYTF. The CDR3 bases are TGTGCCAGCAGGGAGTCGGGGGATGACTATGGCTACACCTTC. The chain joins TRBV4-2 to TRBJ1-2, with D possibly matching TRBD1 (5 bases). The CDR3 runs 14 residues. Between the trimmed V and J ends, which lost 6 bases and 3 bases, there was a span of 14 bases. CDR1 and CDR2 from the germline V gene are LGHNA and YNFKEQ.

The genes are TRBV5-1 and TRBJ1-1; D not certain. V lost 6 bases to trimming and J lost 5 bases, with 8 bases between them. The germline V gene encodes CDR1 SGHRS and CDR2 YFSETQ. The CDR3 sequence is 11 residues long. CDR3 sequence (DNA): TGCGCCAGCACCGGCGGTACTGAAGCTTTCTTT. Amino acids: CASTGGTEAFF.

CDR3 amino acids: CSVEDFRGDTEAFF. CDR3 in DNA: TGCAGCGTTGAAGATTTTCGCGGGGACACTGAAGCTTTCTTT. This rearrangement joins TRBV29-1 to TRBJ1-1, with unresolved D. The CDR3 covers 14 residues. Trimming stripped 0 bases from V and 3 bases from J, with 11 bases between. The germline CDR1 and CDR2 sequences are SQVTM and ANQGSEA.

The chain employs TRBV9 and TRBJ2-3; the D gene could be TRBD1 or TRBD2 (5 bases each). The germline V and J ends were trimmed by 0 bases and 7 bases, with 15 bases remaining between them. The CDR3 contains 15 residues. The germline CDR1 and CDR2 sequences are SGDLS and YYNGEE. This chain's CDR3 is CASSVATGTLHTQYF. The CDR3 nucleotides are TGTGCCAGCAGCGTAGCTACGGGGACCCTGCATACGCAGTATTTT.

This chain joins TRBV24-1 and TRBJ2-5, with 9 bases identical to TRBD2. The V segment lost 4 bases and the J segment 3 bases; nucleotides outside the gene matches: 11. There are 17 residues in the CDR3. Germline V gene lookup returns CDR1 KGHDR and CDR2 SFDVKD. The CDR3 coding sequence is TGTGCCACCAGTGACCGAGGGCGGGCTAGCGGGGAAGAGACCCAGTACTTC. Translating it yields CATSDRGRASGEETQYF.

CDR3 region: CASKTGNTEAFF. The CDR3 DNA reads TGTGCCAGCAAGACAGGGAACACTGAAGCTTTCTTT. This chain links TRBV27 with TRBJ1-1, with TRBD1 as a possible D gene (6 bases). Germline CDR1 and CDR2: MNHEY and SMNVEV (reference sequence). The CDR3 contains 12 residues. V shed 7 bases and J shed 1 base, with 7 bases lying between them.